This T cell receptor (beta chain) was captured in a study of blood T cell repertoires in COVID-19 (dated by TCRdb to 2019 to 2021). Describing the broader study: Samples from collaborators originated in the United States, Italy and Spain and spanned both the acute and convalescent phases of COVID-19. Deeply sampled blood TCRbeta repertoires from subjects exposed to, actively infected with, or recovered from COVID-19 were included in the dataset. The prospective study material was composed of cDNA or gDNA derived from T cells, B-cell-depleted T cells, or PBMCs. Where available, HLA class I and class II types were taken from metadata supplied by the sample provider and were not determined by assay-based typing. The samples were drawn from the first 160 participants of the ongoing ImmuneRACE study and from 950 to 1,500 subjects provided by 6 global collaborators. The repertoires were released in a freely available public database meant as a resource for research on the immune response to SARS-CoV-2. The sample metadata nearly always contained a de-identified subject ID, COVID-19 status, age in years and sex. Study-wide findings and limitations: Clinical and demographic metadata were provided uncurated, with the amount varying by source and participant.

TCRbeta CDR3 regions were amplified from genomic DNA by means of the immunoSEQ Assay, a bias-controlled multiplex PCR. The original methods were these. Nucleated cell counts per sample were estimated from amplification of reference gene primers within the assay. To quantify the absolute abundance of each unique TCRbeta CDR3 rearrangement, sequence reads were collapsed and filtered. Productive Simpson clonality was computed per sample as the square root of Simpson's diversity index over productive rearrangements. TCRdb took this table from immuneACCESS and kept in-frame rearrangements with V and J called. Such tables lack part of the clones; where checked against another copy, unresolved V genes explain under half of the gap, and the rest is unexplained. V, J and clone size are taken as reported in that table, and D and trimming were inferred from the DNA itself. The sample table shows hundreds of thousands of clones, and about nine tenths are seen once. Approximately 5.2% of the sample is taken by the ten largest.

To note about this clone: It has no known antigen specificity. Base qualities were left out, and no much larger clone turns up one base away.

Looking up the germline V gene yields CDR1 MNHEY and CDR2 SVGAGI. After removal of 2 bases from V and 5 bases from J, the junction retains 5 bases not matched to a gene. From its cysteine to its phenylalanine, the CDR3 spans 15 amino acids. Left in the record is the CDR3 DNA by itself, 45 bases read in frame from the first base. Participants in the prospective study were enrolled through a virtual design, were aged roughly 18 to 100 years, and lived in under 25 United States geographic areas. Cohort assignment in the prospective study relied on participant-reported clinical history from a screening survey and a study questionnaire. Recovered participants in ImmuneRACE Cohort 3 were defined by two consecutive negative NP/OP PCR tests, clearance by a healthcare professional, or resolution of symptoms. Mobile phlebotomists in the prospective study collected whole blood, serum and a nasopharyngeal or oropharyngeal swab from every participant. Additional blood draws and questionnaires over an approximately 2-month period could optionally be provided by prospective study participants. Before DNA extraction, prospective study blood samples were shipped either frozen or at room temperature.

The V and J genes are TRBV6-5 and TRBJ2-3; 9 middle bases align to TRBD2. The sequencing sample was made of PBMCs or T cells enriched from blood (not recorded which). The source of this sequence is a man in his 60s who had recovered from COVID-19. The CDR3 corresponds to CASSYEGLAGDTQYF. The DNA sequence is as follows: TGTGCCAGCAGTTACGAGGGACTAGCCGGAGATACGCAGTATTTT.